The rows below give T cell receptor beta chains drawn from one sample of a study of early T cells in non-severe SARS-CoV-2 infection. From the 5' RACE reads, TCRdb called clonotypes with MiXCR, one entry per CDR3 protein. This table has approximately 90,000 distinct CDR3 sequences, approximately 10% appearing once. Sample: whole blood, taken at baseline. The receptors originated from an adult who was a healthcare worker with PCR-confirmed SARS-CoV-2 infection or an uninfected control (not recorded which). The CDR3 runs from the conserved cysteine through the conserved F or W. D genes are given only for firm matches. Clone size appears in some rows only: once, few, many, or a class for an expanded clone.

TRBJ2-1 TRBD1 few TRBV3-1 TGTGCCAGCAGCCAAGATCGAGAAGGGACAGGATCTTACAATGAGCAGTTCTTC CASSQDREGTGSYNEQFF
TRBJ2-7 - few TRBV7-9 TGTGCCAGCAGCTTACCCGCAGACTACGAGCAGTACTTC CASSLPADYEQYF
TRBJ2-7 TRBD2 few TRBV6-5 TGTGCCAGCAGTACTAGCGGGGGGACCCTCTACGAGCAGTACTTC CASSTSGGTLYEQYF
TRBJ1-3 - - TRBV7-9 TGTGCCAGAGAATTTACCTCGACAATGGTGGGTTCCTCTGGAAACACCATATATTTT CAREFTSTMVGSSGNTIYF
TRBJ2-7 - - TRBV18 TGTGCCAGCTCACCGGCTAGGCTCTACGAGCAGTACTTC CASSPARLYEQYF
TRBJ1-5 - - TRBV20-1 TGCAGTGCAAGAAAATCCAATCAGCCCCAGCATTTT CSARKSNQPQHF
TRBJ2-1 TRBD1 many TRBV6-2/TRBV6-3 TGTGCCAGCAGTTACTTGGGACAGTACAATGAGCAGTTCTTC CASSYLGQYNEQFF
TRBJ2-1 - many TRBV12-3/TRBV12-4 TGTGCCAGCTCCCAGGAGCAGGGCACCCAGTTCTTC CASSQEQGTQFF
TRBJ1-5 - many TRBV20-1 TGCAGTGCTAGACAGGGGAATAGCAATCAGCCCCAGCATTTT CSARQGNSNQPQHF
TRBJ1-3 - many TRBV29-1 TGCAGCGTGGGGGTTGGAGTCGGCTCTGGAAACACCATATATTTT CSVGVGVGSGNTIYF
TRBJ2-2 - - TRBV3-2 TGTGCCAGCAGCCAAGCGGGGGTTACAGTGAACACCGGGGAGCTGTTTTTT CASSQAGVTVNTGELFF
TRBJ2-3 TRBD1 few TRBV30 TGTGCCTGGAGTAGGACAGGGATCACAGATACGCAGTATTTT CAWSRTGITDTQYF
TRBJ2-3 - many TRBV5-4 TGTGCCAGCAGCTTGGCTGGTTCCGATACGCAGTATTTT CASSLAGSDTQYF
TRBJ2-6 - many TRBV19 TGTGCCAGTAGTATCGCTTGGTCTGGGGCCAACGTCCTGACTTTC CASSIAWSGANVLTF
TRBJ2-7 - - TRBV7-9 TGTGCCAGCAAGGTAATGGAGGGCCCCTACGAGCAGTACTTC CASKVMEGPYEQYF
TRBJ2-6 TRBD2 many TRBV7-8 TGTGCCAGCAGCGAGTGGGCTAGCGGGACCAGCTCTGGGGCCAACGTCCTGACTTTC CASSEWASGTSSGANVLTF
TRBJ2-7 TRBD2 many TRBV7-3 TGTGCCAGCAGTTTGACTAGCGGGGGCCACGAGCAGTACTTC CASSLTSGGHEQYF
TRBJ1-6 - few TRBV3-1 TGTGCCAGCACAGGAATTTTCGGGTCACCCCTCCACTTT CASTGIFGSPLHF
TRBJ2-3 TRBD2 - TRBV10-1 TGCGCCAGCAGTGACCCTGGGACTAGCGGTCTCTTTCGCACAGATACGCAGTATTTT CASSDPGTSGLFRTDTQYF
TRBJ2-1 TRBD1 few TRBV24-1 TGTGCCACCAGTGATAGTTTAGGGACAGGGGTAAATGAGCAGTTCTTC CATSDSLGTGVNEQFF
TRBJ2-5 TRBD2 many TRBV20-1 TGCAGTGCTATTACCTTAGCGGGGTACCAAGAGACCCAGTACTTC CSAITLAGYQETQYF
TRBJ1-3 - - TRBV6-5 TGTGCCAGCAGCCCCCAGGGGAGCTCTGGAAACACCATATATTTT CASSPQGSSGNTIYF
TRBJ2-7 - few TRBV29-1 TGCAGCGTAACGACAGACTACGAGCAGTACTTC CSVTTDYEQYF
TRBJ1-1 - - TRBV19 TGTGCCAGTGATACCGATGGGAACACTGAAGCTTTCTTT CASDTDGNTEAFF
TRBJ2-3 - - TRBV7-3 TGTGCCAGCAGCCCCAATGGGGCAGATACGCAGTATTTT CASSPNGADTQYF
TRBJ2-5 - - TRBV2 TGTGCCAGCTCCCCCCGGCTGGAGACCCAGTACTTC CASSPRLETQYF
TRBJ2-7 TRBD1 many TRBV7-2 TGTGCCAGCAGCTTAGATCAGGGGGCGAAGGAGCAGTACTTC CASSLDQGAKEQYF
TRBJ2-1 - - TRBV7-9 TGTGCCAGCAGCGATAGGAGGGGTAGCGCCTACAATGAGCAGTTCTTC CASSDRRGSAYNEQFF
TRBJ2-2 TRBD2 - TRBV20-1 TGCAGTGCTAGGAGGGGAGCGGGAGTATCCGGGGAGCTGTTTTTT CSARRGAGVSGELFF
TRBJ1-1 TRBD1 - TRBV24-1 TGTGCCACCAGTGACACCGGGACAGGGAACACTGAAGCTTTCTTT CATSDTGTGNTEAFF
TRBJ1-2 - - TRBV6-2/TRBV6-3 TGTGCCAGCAGTGACAGCGTCTATGGCTACACCTTC CASSDSVYGYTF
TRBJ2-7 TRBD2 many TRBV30 TGTGCCTGGAGTGGACTAGCGGGACCGTCCCCTTTCTACGAGCAGTACTTC CAWSGLAGPSPFYEQYF
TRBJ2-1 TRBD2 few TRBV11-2 TGTGCCAGCAGCCAGGGCCCTGGACTAGCGGGACGAACCTCCTACAATGAGCAGTTCTTC CASSQGPGLAGRTSYNEQFF
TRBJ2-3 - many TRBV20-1 TGCAGTGCTAGGGTCGGCGGAATCACAGATACGCAGTATTTT CSARVGGITDTQYF
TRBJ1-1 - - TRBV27 TGTGCCAGCAGTTTCCGGGAAGACACTGAAGCTTTCTTT CASSFREDTEAFF
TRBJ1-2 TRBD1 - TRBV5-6 TGTGCCAGCAGTAGGACAGGGAACGGCTACACCTTC CASSRTGNGYTF
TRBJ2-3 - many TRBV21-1 TGTGCCAGCAGCAAAGCGAGCGGGAGAGCGGATACGCAGTATTTT CASSKASGRADTQYF
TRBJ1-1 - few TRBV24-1 TGTGCCACCTCGTGGGGGGCAGGGAACACTGAAGCTTTCTTT CATSWGAGNTEAFF
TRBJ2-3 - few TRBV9 TGTGCCAGCAGACCAACAGGGAGCCCAGATACGCAGTATTTT CASRPTGSPDTQYF
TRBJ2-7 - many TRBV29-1 TGCAGCGCTGCAGGGGTCGGGGAGCAGTACTTC CSAAGVGEQYF